Below, 30 T cell receptor beta chains from the same sample are listed, as sequenced in a study of T cells after yellow fever vaccination (dated by TCRdb to between 2019 and 2020). Library preparation was by 5' RACE. Instrument used: Illumina NovaSeq 6000. Using fastp trimming at Q25 and MiXCR clonotype assembly, TCRdb reanalyzed the public sequencing data and kept in-frame beta chains. A single entry per CDR3 protein holds the most common genes and DNA from its merged rows. The sample includes roughly 330,000 distinct CDR3 sequences, with 3% to 4.5% observed a single time. Of the sample, approximately 24% falls within the top ten clones. The treatment or condition label, as the study defines it: live attenuated yellow fever vaccine strain. Sequenced material: PBMCs, taken 5 days after the yellow fever booster vaccination. The receptors originated from a man between 18 and 29 years old who received the YFV17D yellow fever vaccine.

This clonotype was detected only a few times. The rearrangement joins TRBV5-6 to TRBJ2-5; D remains ambiguous. V gave up 4 bases and J gave up 4 bases, with 20 bases separating them. This CDR3 comprises 16 residues. The germline V gene encodes CDR1 SGHDT and CDR2 YYEEEE. The CDR3 sequence is CASSATGPHLGETQYF. The CDR3 region has the DNA TGTGCCAGCAGCGCGACCGGGCCCCATTTGGGAGAGACCCAGTACTTC. The whole variable domain, filled in from reference TRBV5-6 and TRBJ2-5, reads DAGVTQSPTHLIKTRGQQVTLRCSPKSGHDTVSWYQQALGQGPQFIFQYYEEEERQRGNFPDRFSGHQFPNYSSELNVNALLLGDSALYLCASSATGPHLGETQYFGPGTRLLVL.

This clonotype was seen only a few times. V usage is TRBV4-1 and J usage is TRBJ1-2; D is undetermined. Between the trimmed V and J ends, which lost 4 bases and 4 bases, there was a span of 16 bases. CDR3 size: 15 residues. Germline V gene lookup returns CDR1 MGHRA and CDR2 YSYEKL. The CDR3 spells CASSPRDTVGYGYTF. The DNA for the CDR3 is TGCGCCAGCAGCCCAAGGGATACGGTGGGCTATGGCTACACCTTC.

The chain joins TRBV4-1 to TRBJ2-3; the match to TRBD2 covers 12 bases. The junction had 7 bases not matched to a gene; V was cut back by 4 bases and J by 5 bases. The CDR3 extends over 16 amino acids. Germline CDR1 MGHRA, CDR2 YSYEKL. CDR3 sequence (DNA): TGCGCCAGCAGCCCTCTTCTAGCGGGGGGGATAGATACGCAGTATTTT. The encoded protein is CASSPLLAGGIDTQYF.

V usage is TRBV6-1 and J usage is TRBJ1-2; D not certain. V shed 0 bases and J shed 4 bases, with 6 bases lying between them. The CDR3 contains 13 residues. Germline V gene lookup returns CDR1 MNHNS and CDR2 SASEGT. The CDR3 DNA follows: TGTGCCAGCAGTGAAGCGTTTGGCTATGGCTACACCTTC. As protein: CASSEAFGYGYTF.

The table lists this clonotype with many counts. The CDR3 sequence is CASSQEAATRRGYTF. CDR3 bases: TGCGCCAGCAGCCAAGAGGCGGCCACCCGCCGGGGCTACACCTTC. The V gene is TRBV4-1, the J gene TRBJ1-2, with D hard to call. Trimming stripped 0 bases from V and 8 bases from J, with 16 bases between. The CDR3 spans 15 residues. Looked up from germline, CDR1 is MGHRA and CDR2 is YSYEKL.

This clonotype turned up a few times. This chain joins TRBV24-1 and TRBJ1-2; D not certain. The CDR3 has 14 residues. From germline, CDR1 is KGHDR and CDR2 SFDVKD. The V end was cut by 4 bases, the J end by 7 bases, with 15 bases between. As DNA, the CDR3 is TGTGCCACCAGTGACGGGATCAAAGCGAGTGGCTACACCTTC. Its translation: CATSDGIKASGYTF.

This clonotype was observed at least ten times. The J gene is TRBJ2-6, the V gene TRBV6-1; D gene ambiguous. This CDR3 spans 13 amino acids. Germline V CDR1 and CDR2: MNHNS, SASEGT. V gave up 6 bases and J gave up 4 bases, with 7 bases separating them. The CDR3 loop reads CASRESGANVLTF. CDR3 nucleotides: TGTGCCAGCAGGGAGTCGGGGGCCAACGTCCTGACTTTC.

This clonotype turned up a few times. The chain joins TRBV28 to TRBJ1-1; TRBD1 matches at 7 bases. The CDR3 is 13 amino acids. In germline, CDR1 is MDHEN, CDR2 SYDVKM. Trimming removed 6 bases from V and 5 bases from J; junction bases left unmatched: 6. The CDR3 loop reads CASRAQGWTEAFF. The CDR3 region has the DNA TGTGCCAGCAGAGCACAGGGGTGGACTGAAGCTTTCTTT.

The chain has TRBV9 and TRBJ2-3, with 8 bases aligning to TRBD2. Germline-derived CDR1 and CDR2 are SGDLS and YYNGEE. The length of the CDR3 is 15 residues. The V segment lost 3 bases and the J segment 2 bases; nucleotides outside the gene matches: 5. As DNA, the CDR3 is TGTGCCAGCAGCGGCGGGGGGCTCCCCACAGATACGCAGTATTTT. This sequence encodes CASSGGGLPTDTQYF. The variable domain in full, completed from reference TRBV9 and TRBJ2-3, reads DSGVTQTPKHLITATGQRVTLRCSPRSGDLSVYWYQQSLDQGLQFLIQYYNGEERAKGNILERFSAQQFPDLHSELNLSSLELGDSALYFCASSGGGLPTDTQYFGPGTRLTVL.

This clonotype was recorded a few times. V is TRBV19 and J is TRBJ2-2; D may correspond to TRBD1 or TRBD2 (5 bases each). Trimming removed 7 bases from V and 5 bases from J, with 14 bases in between. Germline-derived CDR1 and CDR2 are LNHDA and SQIVND (reference sequence). This CDR3 comprises 14 residues. CDR3 sequence reads: CASMGTSRTGELFF. The CDR3 DNA reads as TGTGCCAGTATGGGGACCTCGAGGACCGGGGAGCTGTTTTTT.

This clonotype was counted between two and nine times. The chain couples TRBV29-1 to TRBJ1-2, with 11 nucleotides matching TRBD1. CDR1 and CDR2 from the germline V gene are SQVTM and ANQGSEA. The CDR3 sequence is 15 residues long. V lost 2 bases and J lost 6; bases outside the gene matches: 8. CDR3 amino acids: CSVESGTGGRDGYTF. Here the CDR3 DNA reads TGCAGCGTTGAATCCGGGACAGGGGGTCGAGATGGCTACACCTTC.

The chain links TRBV6-7 to TRBJ2-3; perhaps TRBD1 as D (6 bases). TRBV6-7 is reported as an ORF; its role is uncertain. This CDR3 has 16 amino acids. Deletions cut 5 bases from V and 6 bases from J, with 21 bases between. In DNA form, the CDR3 reads TGTGCCAGCAGTCACCGCCAGACAGGCCGATCTGATACGCAGTATTTT. The encoded protein is CASSHRQTGRSDTQYF.

This clonotype appeared many times. This sequence joins TRBV15 and TRBJ2-5; no firm D call. This CDR3 spans 15 amino acids. Germline CDR1 and CDR2: LNHNV and YYDKDF (reference sequence). Trimming left V 0 bases short and J 4 bases short, with 12 bases between. The CDR3 DNA reads as TGTGCCACCAGCAGAGATCCCGTGGTCGGAGAGACCCAGTACTTC. This codes for CATSRDPVVGETQYF. Drawing the rest from reference TRBV15 and TRBJ2-5, the complete variable domain is DAMVIQNPRYQVTQFGKPVTLSCSQTLNHNVMYWYQQKSSQAPKLLFHYYDKDFNNEADTPDNFQSRRPNTSFCFLDIRSPGLGDTAMYLCATSRDPVVGETQYFGPGTRLLVL.

This clonotype turned up a few times. The chain is built from TRBV18 and TRBJ1-5; weak D call: TRBD1 (6 bases). CDR3 length equals 13 residues. Germline lookup yields CDR1 KGHSH and CDR2 LQKENI. V was pared by 9 bases and J by 4 bases, with 13 bases between. CDR3: CASHGQLNQPQHF. CDR3 nucleotides: TGTGCCAGTCATGGACAGCTTAATCAGCCCCAGCATTTT.

The chain employs TRBV28 and TRBJ1-5; D ambiguous. Germline assignment: CDR1 MDHEN and CDR2 SYDVKM. Trimming left V 3 bases short and J 3 bases short, with 12 bases between. This CDR3 has 15 amino acids. The CDR3 DNA is TGTGCCAGCAGTTTGGCAGGTGGTGCCAATCAGCCCCAGCATTTT. Translated, it gives CASSLAGGANQPQHF.

This clonotype was found many times. The chain joins TRBV5-1 to TRBJ1-2; D is uncertain. CDR3 length: 15 amino acids. The germline CDR1 and CDR2 sequences are SGHRS and YFSETQ. The ends were cut back, 7 bases at V and 4 bases at J, with 20 bases in the middle. Here the CDR3 reads CASGPPGSFGYGYTF. DNA of the CDR3: TGCGCCAGCGGCCCCCCGGGGAGTTTCGGCTATGGCTACACCTTC.

This clonotype was seen a handful of times. The J gene is TRBJ2-3, the V gene TRBV7-6; 7 bases agree with TRBD2. The CDR3 spans 15 residues. Losses at the gene ends were 6 bases for V and 4 bases for J; bases not matched to a gene: 10. Germline values: CDR1 SGHVS, CDR2 FNYEAQ. The CDR3 DNA reads as TGTGCCAGCAGTCCTGGACTAGGAGTGGCAGATACGCAGTATTTT. The encoded protein is CASSPGLGVADTQYF.

This clonotype was recorded a few times. This chain joins TRBV20-1 and TRBJ2-1, with 10 bases identical to TRBD2. The trim removed 6 bases at V and 2 bases at J, leaving 7 bases unmatched. Germline CDR1 DFQATT, CDR2 SNEGSKA (reference sequence). There are 15 residues in the CDR3. The CDR3 coding sequence is TGCAGTGCAGGGGAAGCGGGGGGGCCCTACAATGAGCAGTTCTTC. This gives the protein CSAGEAGGPYNEQFF.

This clonotype was picked up a small number of times. The V gene is TRBV11-2, the J gene TRBJ2-2, with D perhaps given as TRBD1 or TRBD2 (5 bases each). The CDR3 has 16 amino acids. The germline CDR1 and CDR2 sequences are SGHAT and FQNNGV. Trimming cost V 1 base and J 0 bases, with 9 bases left between them. CDR3 sequence reads: CASSLVRGTNTGELFF. CDR3 nucleotides: TGTGCCAGCAGCTTAGTGAGGGGTACGAACACCGGGGAGCTGTTTTTT. Supplemented by reference TRBV11-2 and TRBJ2-2, the full variable domain reads EAGVAQSPRYKIIEKRQSVAFWCNPISGHATLYWYQQILGQGPKLLIQFQNNGVVDDSQLPKDRFSAERLKGVDSTLKIQPAKLEDSAVYLCASSLVRGTNTGELFFGEGSRLTVL.

The sample holds many counts of this clonotype. The chain is built from TRBV4-3 and TRBJ2-1, with a tentative D call TRBD2 (6 bases). V lost 0 bases and J lost 7, with 16 bases in between. Germline CDR1 and CDR2: LGHNA and YSLEER. CDR3 length: 16 amino acids. CDR3 DNA: TGCGCCAGCAGCCAAGAAAGGGAATTCGGAGGGAATGAGCAGTTCTTC. This sequence encodes CASSQEREFGGNEQFF.

The rearrangement links TRBV27 to TRBJ1-6; D is undetermined. The V gene's germline CDR1 is MNHEY and CDR2 SMNVEV (reference sequence). This CDR3 is built from 14 residues. Deletions cut 6 bases from V and 7 bases from J, with 13 bases between. The CDR3 bases are TGTGCCAGCAGCCGATATGGATTAAATTCACCCCTCCACTTT. This encodes CASSRYGLNSPLHF.

This clonotype was detected many times. J is TRBJ2-7 and V is TRBV6-6; TRBD1 is a possible D gene (6 bases). V shed 6 bases and J shed 6 bases, with 18 bases lying between them. The CDR3 has 14 residues. CDR1 is MNHNY and CDR2 is SVGAGI in the germline V gene (reference sequence). The DNA for the CDR3 is TGTGCCAGCAGCTTCTTGGACAGCCGTGGCGAGCAGTACTTC. The encoded protein is CASSFLDSRGEQYF.

This clonotype was picked up many times. The chain joins TRBV28 to TRBJ2-1, with 8 bases lining up with TRBD2. CDR1 and CDR2 from the germline V gene are MDHEN and SYDVKM. This CDR3 is built from 15 residues. Unmatched junction bases numbered 11, after V lost 6 bases and J lost 7 bases. CDR3 sequence reads: CASRHYIGGENEQFF. The CDR3 nucleotides are TGTGCCAGCAGACACTATATCGGGGGGGAGAATGAGCAGTTCTTC.

Only a few counts were recorded for this clonotype. The chain recombines TRBV6-6 with TRBJ1-1; no clear D gene. The length of the CDR3 is 13 residues. V shed 7 bases and J shed 7 bases, with 16 bases lying between them. The germline CDR1 and CDR2 sequences are MNHNY and SVGAGI (reference sequence). CDR3 in amino acids: CASNLPTALEAFF. DNA for the CDR3: TGTGCCAGCAACCTCCCCACGGCACTTGAAGCTTTCTTT.

The chain employs TRBV18 and TRBJ1-2; D gene unclear. V was cut by 3 bases and J by 4 bases, with 15 bases left in between. CDR1 KGHSH and CDR2 LQKENI come from the germline V gene. The CDR3 loop spans 15 amino acids. For the CDR3, the DNA is TGTGCCAGCTCACCTGGTGTCGCGAACCTCTATGGCTACACCTTC. It is translated as CASSPGVANLYGYTF.

This clonotype was recorded at least ten times. The CDR3 here is CASSFRGLSYQETQYF. For the CDR3, the DNA is TGCGCCAGCAGCTTCCGGGGACTTTCGTACCAAGAGACCCAGTACTTC. The chain carries TRBV5-1 and TRBJ2-5; a weak D match, TRBD2 (6 bases). This CDR3 has 16 amino acids. The V and J ends lost 2 bases and 0 bases respectively, with 14 bases between them. In germline, CDR1 is SGHRS, CDR2 YFSETQ.

The chain links TRBV20-1 to TRBJ2-1, with D possibly matching TRBD2 (5 bases). The CDR3 is 13 amino acids. CDR1 DFQATT and CDR2 SNEGSKA come from the germline V gene (reference sequence). Between the trimmed V and J ends, which lost 3 bases and 4 bases, there was a span of 10 bases. In DNA, the CDR3 is TGCAGTGCTAGTGCTAGCATATACAATGAGCAGTTCTTC. Protein sequence: CSASASIYNEQFF.

The chain joins TRBV29-1 to TRBJ1-2; the match to TRBD1 covers 9 bases. V lost 5 bases to trimming and J lost 4 bases; unmatched junction nucleotides: 11. The CDR3 runs to 15 residues. Germline-derived CDR1 and CDR2 are SQVTM and ANQGSEA. The CDR3 loop reads CSVFTGDRESYGYTF. Written as DNA, the CDR3 is TGCAGCGTTTTTACTGGGGACAGGGAATCCTATGGCTACACCTTC.

This clonotype was seen only a few times. This chain joins TRBV5-4 and TRBJ1-1, with 9 bases identical to TRBD1. Germline trimming cut 4 bases from V and 5 bases from J; bases unmatched to any gene: 6. This CDR3 has 14 amino acids. CDR1 SGHNT and CDR2 YYREEE come from the germline V gene (reference sequence). Here the CDR3 DNA reads TGTGCCAGCAGCAAGGGACAGGGTGGGACTGAAGCTTTCTTT. Translating it yields CASSKGQGGTEAFF.

This clonotype came up many times. This chain joins TRBV12-3 or TRBV12-4 and TRBJ1-5; possibly TRBD1 for D (6 bases). The CDR3 runs 15 residues. Trimming took off 1 base at V and 1 base at J, with 8 bases between the two ends. Here the CDR3 reads CASSLVTGSNQPQHF. The CDR3 coding sequence is TGTGCCAGCAGTTTAGTAACAGGGAGCAATCAGCCCCAGCATTTT.